Sequencing of this T cell receptor (beta chain) was carried out in a study of blood T cell repertoires in COVID-19. Study context: From the United States, Italy and Spain came samples of acute and convalescent COVID-19. T cells, B-cell-depleted T cells, or PBMCs supplied cDNA or gDNA.

This CDR3 is built from 17 residues. The ends were cut back, 5 bases at V and 2 bases at J, with 21 bases in the middle. Germline CDR1 SGHAT, CDR2 FQNNGV. As handled by the study authors: Estimated nucleated cell counts came from reference gene primer amplification. Method: immunoSEQ multiplex PCR; TCRdb's copy keeps in-frame clones and lacks some. V, J and clone size are those of that table, while D and trimming were read from the DNA. In the table there are 200,000 to 300,000 clones, around 90% of which are singletons. Sequencing was performed on peripheral blood. The receptor was isolated from a man between 60 and 75 years old who had recovered from COVID-19. The J gene is TRBJ2-5, the V gene TRBV11-2, with a tentative D call TRBD2 (7 bases). CDR3 in amino acids: CASSLWVGGGRQETQYF. In nucleotides, the CDR3 is TGTGCCAGCAGCCTCTGGGTAGGGGGGGGCCGACAAGAGACCCAGTACTTC. The whole variable domain, filled in from reference TRBV11-2 and TRBJ2-5, reads EAGVAQSPRYKIIEKRQSVAFWCNPISGHATLYWYQQILGQGPKLLIQFQNNGVVDDSQLPKDRFSAERLKGVDSTLKIQPAKLEDSAVYLCASSLWVGGGRQETQYFGPGTRLLVL.